The TCR beta chain under discussion was sequenced for a study of response to subunit inactivated influenza vaccine. Study-level results: After each seasonal influenza vaccination, few new T cells are recruited, the authors suggested.

Each CDR3 protein gets one entry after TCRdb re-called the RT-PCR reads with MiXCR. Among more than 600,000 distinct CDR3 sequences listed, about a fifth were seen once. Points on this clonotype: Its target is not known.

The source material was PBMCs from blood, sampled about 5 days after vaccination. The receptor was isolated from a man aged 45-60 years who received an inactivated influenza vaccine.

CDR3: CASSPSVAQIAEQYF. The CDR3 nucleotides are TGTGCCAGCTCACCCTCGGTTGCTCAAATAGCCGAGCAGTACTTC. The chain links TRBV18 to TRBJ2-7; D is ambiguous. The CDR3 covers 15 residues. Trimming took off 3 bases at V and 6 bases at J, with 18 bases between the two ends. Germline V gene sequence: CDR1 KGHSH, CDR2 LQKENI.